The present T cell receptor (beta chain) was sequenced within a study of cytomegalovirus exposure and HLA in healthy donors. Study-wide context: There were 90 million to 130 million unique TCR beta sequences, drawn from about 180 million T cells, in an earlier analysis. Drawn from HLA-typed donors, around 85 million unique TCRs were held in an early data release.

Study-level points and caveats: Some TCR beta chains (roughly 150 of them) were listed as cytomegalovirus-associated.

Comment on this clone: Its antigen is still unknown.

Researchers ran the PCR with 60 Vbeta and 13 Jbeta primers. TCRdb's copy holds only in-frame clones and misses some; the assay was immunoSEQ multiplex PCR. The data contain 90,000 to 95,000 clones, 65% to 85% of them singletons. This clonotype was sampled from a man aged 18 to 30 in good health and CMV-seronegative. What was sequenced was PBMCs.

CDR3 nucleotide sequence: TGTGCCAGCAGCCGTGGACAGGGTATCTTCACTGAAGCTTTCTTT. This translates into CASSRGQGIFTEAFF. The rearrangement joins TRBV6-1 to TRBJ1-1; the match to TRBD1 covers 8 bases. The junction had 10 bases not matched to a gene; V was cut back by 6 bases and J by 4 bases. Germline CDR1 is MNHNS and CDR2 is SASEGT. CDR3 length: 15 amino acids.